These T cell receptor beta chains were read from a single sample in a study of blood T cells in healthy people across ages. Each CDR3 protein is one row after TCRdb ran MiXCR on the 5' RACE reads. The data contain about 690,000 distinct CDR3 sequences, 40% to 45% of them singletons. The sample comprised blood. These receptors were taken from a man at least 80 years old in good health. Both conserved end residues are part of each CDR3. The order of the fields is clone size, J gene, V gene, D gene, CDR3 DNA, CDR3 protein. D genes are given only for firm matches. Clone size is shown for a subset of rows, as once, few, many or a class of expanded clone.

clone_size: .
j_call: TRBJ1-2
v_call: TRBV6-5
d_call: TRBD1
cdr3_nt: TGTGCCAGCACCATGGGGACAGGATATGGCTACACCTTC
cdr3_aa: CASTMGTGYGYTF

clone_size: few
j_call: TRBJ2-7
v_call: TRBV5-6
d_call: .
cdr3_nt: TGTGCCAGCAGCTTGTATGGGGGCCCCGGAGGGAACGAGCAGTACTTC
cdr3_aa: CASSLYGGPGGNEQYF

clone_size: many
j_call: TRBJ2-3
v_call: TRBV7-2
d_call: .
cdr3_nt: TGTGCCAGCAGCTACGCCGGGACCCTTACAGATACGCAGTATTTT
cdr3_aa: CASSYAGTLTDTQYF

clone_size: .
j_call: TRBJ2-4
v_call: TRBV5-4
d_call: TRBD2
cdr3_nt: TGTGCCACTACCGGGACTAGCCAGAATGAGCAGTACTTC
cdr3_aa: CATTGTSQNEQYF

clone_size: .
j_call: TRBJ2-3
v_call: TRBV11-3
d_call: TRBD2
cdr3_nt: TGTGCCAGCAGCTTAGTAGGGACTAGCGGACTCACAGATACGCAGTATTTT
cdr3_aa: CASSLVGTSGLTDTQYF

clone_size: few
j_call: TRBJ2-5
v_call: TRBV6-6
d_call: .
cdr3_nt: TGTGCCAGCAGTTATCTTTCGAGCCACCAAGAGACCCAGTACTTC
cdr3_aa: CASSYLSSHQETQYF

clone_size: .
j_call: TRBJ1-6
v_call: TRBV11-2
d_call: .
cdr3_nt: TGTGCCAGCAGAAGGGACACCGGAGACAATTCACCCCTCCACTTT
cdr3_aa: CASRRDTGDNSPLHF

clone_size: .
j_call: TRBJ1-1
v_call: TRBV25-1
d_call: TRBD1
cdr3_nt: TGTGCCAGCAGTGAGAGGGTGGGAGGGGGCGGAGGAAACACTGAAGCTTTCTTT
cdr3_aa: CASSERVGGGGGNTEAFF

clone_size: many
j_call: TRBJ2-3
v_call: TRBV7-2
d_call: .
cdr3_nt: TGTGCCAGCAGCTTACCCCTGGGGCTCACAGATACGCAGTATTTT
cdr3_aa: CASSLPLGLTDTQYF

clone_size: .
j_call: TRBJ2-3
v_call: TRBV3-1
d_call: TRBD2
cdr3_nt: TGTGCCAGCAGCCAACCCATAGGCGGGGGGGCCAGCACAGATACGCAGTATTTT
cdr3_aa: CASSQPIGGGASTDTQYF

clone_size: many
j_call: TRBJ2-7
v_call: TRBV12-3/TRBV12-4
d_call: .
cdr3_nt: TGTGCCAGCAGAACGGGGGATGAGCAGTACTTC
cdr3_aa: CASRTGDEQYF

clone_size: .
j_call: TRBJ2-7
v_call: TRBV4-2
d_call: .
cdr3_nt: TGTGCCAGCAGCCAATTTGAGGGCCAGGCCTACGAGCAGTACTTC
cdr3_aa: CASSQFEGQAYEQYF

clone_size: many
j_call: TRBJ2-5
v_call: TRBV4-2
d_call: TRBD2
cdr3_nt: TGTGCCAGCAGCCAAGATCCCGGGACTAGCGGGGGGGGCGAGACCCAGTACTTC
cdr3_aa: CASSQDPGTSGGGETQYF

clone_size: .
j_call: TRBJ2-1
v_call: TRBV5-4
d_call: TRBD2
cdr3_nt: TGTGCCAGCAGCTTAGACCCCCTAGCGGGGGCCTACAATGGGCAGTTCTTC
cdr3_aa: CASSLDPLAGAYNGQFF

clone_size: few
j_call: TRBJ1-2
v_call: TRBV29-1
d_call: .
cdr3_nt: TGCAGCGTTGAAAGGGAGACTAGGGGCTACACCTTC
cdr3_aa: CSVERETRGYTF

clone_size: .
j_call: TRBJ2-6
v_call: TRBV10-3
d_call: TRBD1
cdr3_nt: TGTGCCATCAGGCCGGGACAGGGGCAAACTGGGGCCAACGTCCTGACTTTC
cdr3_aa: CAIRPGQGQTGANVLTF

clone_size: many
j_call: TRBJ2-3
v_call: TRBV14
d_call: .
cdr3_nt: TGTGCCAGCAGCCCCGTAGGGGGAGTGACTAGCACAGATACGCAGTATTTT
cdr3_aa: CASSPVGGVTSTDTQYF

clone_size: few
j_call: TRBJ2-3
v_call: TRBV20-1
d_call: .
cdr3_nt: TGCAGTGCTGGATGGGACGGCACAGATACGCAGTATTTT
cdr3_aa: CSAGWDGTDTQYF

clone_size: .
j_call: TRBJ2-7
v_call: TRBV6-2/TRBV6-3
d_call: TRBD2
cdr3_nt: TGTGCCAGCAGTTTGACTAGCGGGAGGGCCGGAATCGACGAGCAGTACTTC
cdr3_aa: CASSLTSGRAGIDEQYF

clone_size: .
j_call: TRBJ2-5
v_call: TRBV18
d_call: TRBD2
cdr3_nt: TGTGCCAGCTCACCAGGACTAGCGATAATAGAGCAGTACTTC
cdr3_aa: CASSPGLAIIEQYF

clone_size: few
j_call: TRBJ1-2
v_call: TRBV27
d_call: TRBD1
cdr3_nt: TGTGCCAGCAAGCTCTCCGGGACAGGGGACGGCTACACCTTC
cdr3_aa: CASKLSGTGDGYTF

clone_size: .
j_call: TRBJ2-5
v_call: TRBV21-1
d_call: .
cdr3_nt: TGTGCCAGCAGCAAAGTAGGGACTAGCGGGGGTTACCAAGAGACCCAGTACTTC
cdr3_aa: CASSKVGTSGGYQETQYF

clone_size: few
j_call: TRBJ2-3
v_call: TRBV5-1
d_call: .
cdr3_nt: TGCGCCAGCAGCTTCGACCCGCTTGGCGGGACAGATACGCAGTATTTT
cdr3_aa: CASSFDPLGGTDTQYF

clone_size: few
j_call: TRBJ2-3
v_call: TRBV7-9
d_call: TRBD1
cdr3_nt: TGTGCCAGCAGCTCCCCGGGACAGGGTAGGGATACGCAGTATTTT
cdr3_aa: CASSSPGQGRDTQYF

clone_size: once
j_call: TRBJ2-7
v_call: TRBV20-1
d_call: .
cdr3_nt: TGCAGTGCTAGGCCCCCCCCTCCCCCAGGGGCCTACGAGCAGTACTTC
cdr3_aa: CSARPPPPPGAYEQYF

clone_size: .
j_call: TRBJ1-4
v_call: TRBV29-1
d_call: .
cdr3_nt: TGCAGCGTTGTAGAGGGGGGGTATAATGAAAAACTGTTTTTT
cdr3_aa: CSVVEGGYNEKLFF

clone_size: .
j_call: TRBJ2-7
v_call: TRBV19
d_call: TRBD1
cdr3_nt: TGTGCCAGTAGTATAGATCCGGGACAGCCCTACGAGCAGTACTTC
cdr3_aa: CASSIDPGQPYEQYF

clone_size: .
j_call: TRBJ2-1
v_call: TRBV20-1
d_call: .
cdr3_nt: TGCAGTGCTTCAAGTACCTTAGACAATGAGCAGTTCTTC
cdr3_aa: CSASSTLDNEQFF

clone_size: .
j_call: TRBJ2-3
v_call: TRBV29-1
d_call: .
cdr3_nt: TGCAGCGTTTCTGGGATGGGGGGCCTCACAGATACGCAGTATTTT
cdr3_aa: CSVSGMGGLTDTQYF

clone_size: .
j_call: TRBJ2-1
v_call: TRBV2
d_call: .
cdr3_nt: TGTGCCAGCAGGCCCGGGACCAACAATGAGCAGTTCTTC
cdr3_aa: CASRPGTNNEQFF

clone_size: .
j_call: TRBJ2-5
v_call: TRBV3-1
d_call: .
cdr3_nt: TGTGCCAGCAGCCAAACTTATGAGACCCAGTACTTC
cdr3_aa: CASSQTYETQYF

clone_size: many
j_call: TRBJ2-3
v_call: TRBV20-1
d_call: .
cdr3_nt: TGCAGTGCTGTATATCGGGGAGGCACAGATACGCAGTATTTT
cdr3_aa: CSAVYRGGTDTQYF

clone_size: .
j_call: TRBJ1-6
v_call: TRBV3-1
d_call: .
cdr3_nt: TGTGCCAGCAGCCAAGATTGGGGGGTCAGGTCACCCCTCCACTTT
cdr3_aa: CASSQDWGVRSPLHF

clone_size: .
j_call: TRBJ2-3
v_call: TRBV29-1
d_call: .
cdr3_nt: TGCAGTGCAGGAGGGGGGCTCGAGGATACGCAGTATTTT
cdr3_aa: CSAGGGLEDTQYF

clone_size: .
j_call: TRBJ1-6
v_call: TRBV20-1
d_call: .
cdr3_nt: TGCAGTGCTAGAGAGCCGGGGCCCTACCGTTATAATTCACCCCTCCACTTT
cdr3_aa: CSAREPGPYRYNSPLHF

clone_size: few
j_call: TRBJ1-6
v_call: TRBV2
d_call: .
cdr3_nt: TGTGCCAGCAGTGAGCCGCGCAATTCACCCCTCCACTTT
cdr3_aa: CASSEPRNSPLHF

clone_size: .
j_call: TRBJ2-3
v_call: TRBV5-1
d_call: TRBD1
cdr3_nt: TGCGCCAGCAGCCCCGGGGACAGGCAAAGCACAGATACACAGTATTTT
cdr3_aa: CASSPGDRQSTDTQYF

clone_size: few
j_call: TRBJ2-3
v_call: TRBV10-1
d_call: TRBD2
cdr3_nt: TGCGCCAGCAGTGAGGCACGGGGGGGTACCGATACGCAGTATTTT
cdr3_aa: CASSEARGGTDTQYF

clone_size: few
j_call: TRBJ2-1
v_call: TRBV11-2
d_call: TRBD1
cdr3_nt: TGTGCCAGCAGCCAGTCCGGAGGACAGGGTTCCAATGAGCAGTTCTTC
cdr3_aa: CASSQSGGQGSNEQFF

clone_size: .
j_call: TRBJ2-5
v_call: TRBV6-2/TRBV6-3
d_call: .
cdr3_nt: TGTGCCAGCAGTGCTGGAAAGAGGGTCCCCGAGACCCAGTACTTC
cdr3_aa: CASSAGKRVPETQYF

clone_size: few
j_call: TRBJ2-3
v_call: TRBV20-1
d_call: .
cdr3_nt: TGCAGTGCTCACGGGGGAACCCAGGCACGTGGGCAGTATTTT
cdr3_aa: CSAHGGTQARGQYF

clone_size: .
j_call: TRBJ2-3
v_call: TRBV6-1
d_call: .
cdr3_nt: TGTGCCAGCAGTGAAGGCGCTACAGCTTCTGGCACAGATACGCAGTATTTT
cdr3_aa: CASSEGATASGTDTQYF

clone_size: many
j_call: TRBJ2-5
v_call: TRBV20-1
d_call: TRBD1
cdr3_nt: TGCAGTGCTCCGGGACAGGGTGTGGAGACCCAGTACTTC
cdr3_aa: CSAPGQGVETQYF

clone_size: .
j_call: TRBJ2-2
v_call: TRBV3-1
d_call: .
cdr3_nt: TGTGCCAGCAGCCCCCGGGGTGTGAACACCGGGGAGCTGTTTTTT
cdr3_aa: CASSPRGVNTGELFF

clone_size: few
j_call: TRBJ2-1
v_call: TRBV20-1
d_call: TRBD1
cdr3_nt: TGCAGTGCTAGAGATAGGACAGGGGCTAGCGGACGCTACAATGAGCAGTTCTTC
cdr3_aa: CSARDRTGASGRYNEQFF

clone_size: many
j_call: TRBJ2-5
v_call: TRBV12-3/TRBV12-4
d_call: .
cdr3_nt: TGTGCCAGCAGTTTAAATGGACAAATAGAGACCCAGTACTTC
cdr3_aa: CASSLNGQIETQYF

clone_size: few
j_call: TRBJ2-3
v_call: TRBV20-1
d_call: .
cdr3_nt: TGCAGTGCCGGAGGGATTGGGGCAGATACGCAGTATTTT
cdr3_aa: CSAGGIGADTQYF

clone_size: few
j_call: TRBJ2-3
v_call: TRBV5-5
d_call: TRBD2
cdr3_nt: TGTGCCAGCAGCTTAGCGGGACTCCGTGGGGATACGCAGTATTTT
cdr3_aa: CASSLAGLRGDTQYF

clone_size: many
j_call: TRBJ2-5
v_call: TRBV3-1
d_call: .
cdr3_nt: TGTGCCAGCAGTTCGACTGAGACCCAGTACTTC
cdr3_aa: CASSSTETQYF

clone_size: .
j_call: TRBJ2-7
v_call: TRBV6-5
d_call: TRBD2
cdr3_nt: TGTGCCAGCAGTTACTCGATAGCTAGCGGGGGAAAATACGAGCAGTACTTC
cdr3_aa: CASSYSIASGGKYEQYF

clone_size: few
j_call: TRBJ2-1
v_call: TRBV6-1
d_call: .
cdr3_nt: TGTGCCAGCAGTGAAGCGCCAGGGGTGGATGAGCAGTTCTTC
cdr3_aa: CASSEAPGVDEQFF

clone_size: .
j_call: TRBJ1-5
v_call: TRBV30
d_call: .
cdr3_nt: TGTGCCTGGAGTGTACCAAGGACCATATGGGGCAATCAGCCCCAGCATTTT
cdr3_aa: CAWSVPRTIWGNQPQHF

clone_size: .
j_call: TRBJ2-3
v_call: TRBV19
d_call: TRBD2
cdr3_nt: TGTGCCAGTACCCCAGCGGGAGGGCCTAGCACAGATACGCAGTATTTT
cdr3_aa: CASTPAGGPSTDTQYF

clone_size: .
j_call: TRBJ2-7
v_call: TRBV2
d_call: TRBD2
cdr3_nt: TGTGCCAGCAGTGAAGCGGTACCGGGACTAGCGGGAGACAATGAGCAGTACTTC
cdr3_aa: CASSEAVPGLAGDNEQYF